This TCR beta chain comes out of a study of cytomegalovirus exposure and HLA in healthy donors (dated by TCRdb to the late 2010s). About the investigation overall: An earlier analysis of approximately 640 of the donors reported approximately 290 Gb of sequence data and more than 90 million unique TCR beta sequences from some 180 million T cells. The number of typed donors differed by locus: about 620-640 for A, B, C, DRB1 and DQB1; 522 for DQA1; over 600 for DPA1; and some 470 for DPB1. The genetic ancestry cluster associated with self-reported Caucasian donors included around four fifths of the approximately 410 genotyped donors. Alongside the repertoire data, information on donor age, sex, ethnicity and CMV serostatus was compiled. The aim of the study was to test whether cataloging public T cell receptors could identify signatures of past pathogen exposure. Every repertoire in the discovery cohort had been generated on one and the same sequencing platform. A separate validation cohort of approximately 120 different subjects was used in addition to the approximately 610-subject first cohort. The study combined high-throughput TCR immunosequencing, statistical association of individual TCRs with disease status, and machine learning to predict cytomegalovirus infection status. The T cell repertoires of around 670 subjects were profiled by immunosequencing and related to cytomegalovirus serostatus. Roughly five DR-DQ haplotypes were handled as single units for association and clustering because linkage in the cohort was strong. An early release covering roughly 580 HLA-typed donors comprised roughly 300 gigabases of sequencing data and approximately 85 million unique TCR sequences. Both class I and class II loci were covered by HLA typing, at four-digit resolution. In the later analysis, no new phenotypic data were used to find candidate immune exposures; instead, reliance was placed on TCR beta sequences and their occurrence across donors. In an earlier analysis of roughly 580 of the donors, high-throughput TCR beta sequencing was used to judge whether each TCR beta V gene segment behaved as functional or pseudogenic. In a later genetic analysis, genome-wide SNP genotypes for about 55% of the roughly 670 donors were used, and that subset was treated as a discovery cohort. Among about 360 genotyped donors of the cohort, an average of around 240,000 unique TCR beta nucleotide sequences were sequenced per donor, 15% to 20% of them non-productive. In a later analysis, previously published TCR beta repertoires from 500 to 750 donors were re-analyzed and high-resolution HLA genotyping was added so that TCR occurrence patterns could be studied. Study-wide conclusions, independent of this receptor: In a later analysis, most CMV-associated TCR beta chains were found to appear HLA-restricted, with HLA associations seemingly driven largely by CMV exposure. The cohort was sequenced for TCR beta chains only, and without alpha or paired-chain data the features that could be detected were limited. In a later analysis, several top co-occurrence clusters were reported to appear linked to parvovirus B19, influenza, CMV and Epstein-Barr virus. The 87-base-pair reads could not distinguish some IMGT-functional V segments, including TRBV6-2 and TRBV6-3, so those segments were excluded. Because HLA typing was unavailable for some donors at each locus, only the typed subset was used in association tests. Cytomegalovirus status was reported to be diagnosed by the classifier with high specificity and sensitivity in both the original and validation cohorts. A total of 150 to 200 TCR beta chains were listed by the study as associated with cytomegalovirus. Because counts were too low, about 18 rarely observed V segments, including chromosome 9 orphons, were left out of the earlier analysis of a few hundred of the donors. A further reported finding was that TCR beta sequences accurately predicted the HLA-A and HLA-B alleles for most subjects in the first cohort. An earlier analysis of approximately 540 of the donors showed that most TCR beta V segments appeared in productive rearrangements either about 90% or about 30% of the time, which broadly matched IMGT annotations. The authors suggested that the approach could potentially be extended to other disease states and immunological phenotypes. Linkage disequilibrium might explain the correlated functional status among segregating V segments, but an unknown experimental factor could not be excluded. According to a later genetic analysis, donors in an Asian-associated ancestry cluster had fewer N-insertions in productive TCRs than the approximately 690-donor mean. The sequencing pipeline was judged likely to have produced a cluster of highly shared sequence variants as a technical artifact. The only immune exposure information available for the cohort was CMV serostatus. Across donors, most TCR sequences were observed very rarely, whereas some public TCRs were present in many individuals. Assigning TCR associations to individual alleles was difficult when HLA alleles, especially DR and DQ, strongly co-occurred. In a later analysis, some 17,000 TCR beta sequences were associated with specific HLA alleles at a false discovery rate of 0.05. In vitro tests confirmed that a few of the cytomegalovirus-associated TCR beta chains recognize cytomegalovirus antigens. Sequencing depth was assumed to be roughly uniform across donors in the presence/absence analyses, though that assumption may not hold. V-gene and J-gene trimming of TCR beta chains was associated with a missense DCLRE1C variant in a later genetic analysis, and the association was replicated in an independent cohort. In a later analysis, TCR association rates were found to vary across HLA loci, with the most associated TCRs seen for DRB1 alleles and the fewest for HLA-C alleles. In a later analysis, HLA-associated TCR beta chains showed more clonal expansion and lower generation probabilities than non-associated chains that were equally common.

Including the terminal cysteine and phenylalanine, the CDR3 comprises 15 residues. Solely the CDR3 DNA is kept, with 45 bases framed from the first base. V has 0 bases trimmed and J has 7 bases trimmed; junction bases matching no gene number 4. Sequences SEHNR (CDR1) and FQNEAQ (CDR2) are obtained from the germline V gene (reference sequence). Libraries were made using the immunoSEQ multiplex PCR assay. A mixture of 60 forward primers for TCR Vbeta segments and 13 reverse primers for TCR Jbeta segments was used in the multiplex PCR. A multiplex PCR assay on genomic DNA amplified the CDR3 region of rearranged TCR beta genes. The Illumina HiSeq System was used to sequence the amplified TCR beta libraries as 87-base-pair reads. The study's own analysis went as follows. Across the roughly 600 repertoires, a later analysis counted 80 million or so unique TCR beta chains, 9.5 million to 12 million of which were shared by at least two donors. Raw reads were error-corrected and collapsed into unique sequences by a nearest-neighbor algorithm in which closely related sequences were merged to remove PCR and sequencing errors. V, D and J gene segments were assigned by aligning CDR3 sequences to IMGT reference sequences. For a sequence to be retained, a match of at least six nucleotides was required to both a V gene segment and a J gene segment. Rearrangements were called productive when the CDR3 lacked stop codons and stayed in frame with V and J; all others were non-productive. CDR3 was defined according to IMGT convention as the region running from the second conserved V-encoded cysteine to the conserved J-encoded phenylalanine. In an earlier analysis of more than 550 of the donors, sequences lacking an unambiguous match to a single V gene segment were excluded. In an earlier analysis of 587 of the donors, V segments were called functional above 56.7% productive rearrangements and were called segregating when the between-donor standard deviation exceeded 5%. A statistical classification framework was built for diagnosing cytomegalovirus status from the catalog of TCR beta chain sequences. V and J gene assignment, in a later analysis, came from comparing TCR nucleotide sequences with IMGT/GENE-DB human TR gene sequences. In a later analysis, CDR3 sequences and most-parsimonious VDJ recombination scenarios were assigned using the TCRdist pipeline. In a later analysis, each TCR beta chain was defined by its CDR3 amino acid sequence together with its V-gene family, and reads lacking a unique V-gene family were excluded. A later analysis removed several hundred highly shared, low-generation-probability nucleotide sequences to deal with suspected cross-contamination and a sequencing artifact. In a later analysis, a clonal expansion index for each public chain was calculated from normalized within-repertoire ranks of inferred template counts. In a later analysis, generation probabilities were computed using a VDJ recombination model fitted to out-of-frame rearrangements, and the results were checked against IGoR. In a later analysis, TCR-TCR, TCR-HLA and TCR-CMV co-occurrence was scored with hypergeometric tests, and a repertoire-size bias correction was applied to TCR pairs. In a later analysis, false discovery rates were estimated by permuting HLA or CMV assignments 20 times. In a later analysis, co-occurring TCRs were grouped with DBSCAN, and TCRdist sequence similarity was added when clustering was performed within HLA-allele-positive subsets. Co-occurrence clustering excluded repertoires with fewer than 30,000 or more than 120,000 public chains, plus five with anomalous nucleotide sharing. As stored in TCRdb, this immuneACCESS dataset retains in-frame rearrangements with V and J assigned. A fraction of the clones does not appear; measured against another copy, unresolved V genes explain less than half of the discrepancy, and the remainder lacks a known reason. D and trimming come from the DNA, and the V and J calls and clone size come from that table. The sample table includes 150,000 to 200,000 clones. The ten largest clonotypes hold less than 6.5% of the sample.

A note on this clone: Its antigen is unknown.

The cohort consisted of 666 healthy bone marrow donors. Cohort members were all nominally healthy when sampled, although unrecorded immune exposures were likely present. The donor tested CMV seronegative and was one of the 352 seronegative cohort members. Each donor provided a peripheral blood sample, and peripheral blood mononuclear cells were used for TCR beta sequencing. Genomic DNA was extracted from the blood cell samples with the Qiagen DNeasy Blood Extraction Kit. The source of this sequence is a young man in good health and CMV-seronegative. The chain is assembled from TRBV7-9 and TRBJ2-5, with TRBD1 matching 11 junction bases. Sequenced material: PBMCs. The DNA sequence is TGTGCCAGCAGCTTAGCAGGACAGGGGGCGGGGACCCAGTACTTC. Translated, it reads CASSLAGQGAGTQYF.